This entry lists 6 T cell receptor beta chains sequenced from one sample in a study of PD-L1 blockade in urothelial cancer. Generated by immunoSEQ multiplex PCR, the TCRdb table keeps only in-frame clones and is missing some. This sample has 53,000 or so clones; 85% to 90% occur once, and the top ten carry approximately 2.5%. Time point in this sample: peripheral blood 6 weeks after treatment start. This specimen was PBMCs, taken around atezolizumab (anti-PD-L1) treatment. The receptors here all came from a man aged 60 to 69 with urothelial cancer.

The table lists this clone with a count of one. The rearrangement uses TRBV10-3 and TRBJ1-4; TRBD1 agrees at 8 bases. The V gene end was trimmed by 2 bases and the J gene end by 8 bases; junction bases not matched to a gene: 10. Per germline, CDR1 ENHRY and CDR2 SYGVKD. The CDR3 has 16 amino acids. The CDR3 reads CAISEGRDRTGEKLFF. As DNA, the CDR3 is TGTGCCATCAGTGAGGGCCGGGACAGGACGGGAGAAAAACTGTTTTTT.

CDR3 DNA: TGTGCCAGCAGCTTAACTGACAGGGGAAGGGGAGGCTACACCTTC. This translates into CASSLTDRGRGGYTF. J is TRBJ1-2 and V is TRBV7-9; 8 bases fit TRBD1. V shed 2 bases, J shed 8 bases, and the junction held 10 bases outside the gene matches. Germline lookup yields CDR1 SEHNR and CDR2 FQNEAQ (reference sequence). The CDR3 length is 15 residues.

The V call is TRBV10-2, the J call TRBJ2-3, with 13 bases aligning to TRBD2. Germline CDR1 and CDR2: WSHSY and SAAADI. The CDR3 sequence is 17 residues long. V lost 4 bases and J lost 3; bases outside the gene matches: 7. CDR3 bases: TGCGCCAGCAGTGGTCTAGGACTAGCGGGAGTAACAGATACGCAGTATTTT. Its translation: CASSGLGLAGVTDTQYF.

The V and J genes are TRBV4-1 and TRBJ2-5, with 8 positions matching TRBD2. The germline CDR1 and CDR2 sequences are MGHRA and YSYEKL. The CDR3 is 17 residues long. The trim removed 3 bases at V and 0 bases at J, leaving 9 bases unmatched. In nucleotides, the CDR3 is TGCGCCAGCAGCCAGACGGGGGGCGGGGGGTACCAAGAGACCCAGTACTTC. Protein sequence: CASSQTGGGGYQETQYF.

CDR3 in amino acids: CASSQVRKNTGELFF. The CDR3 nucleotides read TGTGCCAGCAGCCAAGTCAGGAAAAACACCGGGGAGCTGTTTTTT. This chain uses TRBV14 with TRBJ2-2; D is uncertain. The V and J ends lost 1 base and 2 bases respectively, with 8 bases between them. Germline V CDR1 and CDR2: SGHDN, FVKESK. CDR3 length: 15 residues.

The CDR3, as DNA: TGTGCCAGCAGCGTAGGAGGACTAGCCGAGCAGTACTTC. Protein product: CASSVGGLAEQYF. The V call is TRBV9, the J call TRBJ2-7; 8 bases fit TRBD2. Losses at the gene ends were 0 bases for V and 6 bases for J; bases not matched to a gene: 2. The CDR3 sequence is 13 residues long. Germline V gives CDR1 SGDLS, CDR2 YYNGEE.